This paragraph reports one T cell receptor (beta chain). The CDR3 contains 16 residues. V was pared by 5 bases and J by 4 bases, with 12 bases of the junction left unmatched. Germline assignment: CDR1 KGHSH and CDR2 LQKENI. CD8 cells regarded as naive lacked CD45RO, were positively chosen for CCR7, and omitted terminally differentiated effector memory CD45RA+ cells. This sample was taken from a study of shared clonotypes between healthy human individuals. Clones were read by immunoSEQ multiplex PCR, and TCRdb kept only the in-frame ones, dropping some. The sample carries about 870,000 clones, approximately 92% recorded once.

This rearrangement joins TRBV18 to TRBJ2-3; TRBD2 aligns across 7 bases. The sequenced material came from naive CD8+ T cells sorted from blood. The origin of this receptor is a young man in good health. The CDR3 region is CASSTLGAGDADTQYF. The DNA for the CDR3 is TGTGCCAGCTCAACCCTCGGGGCGGGAGACGCAGATACGCAGTATTTT.